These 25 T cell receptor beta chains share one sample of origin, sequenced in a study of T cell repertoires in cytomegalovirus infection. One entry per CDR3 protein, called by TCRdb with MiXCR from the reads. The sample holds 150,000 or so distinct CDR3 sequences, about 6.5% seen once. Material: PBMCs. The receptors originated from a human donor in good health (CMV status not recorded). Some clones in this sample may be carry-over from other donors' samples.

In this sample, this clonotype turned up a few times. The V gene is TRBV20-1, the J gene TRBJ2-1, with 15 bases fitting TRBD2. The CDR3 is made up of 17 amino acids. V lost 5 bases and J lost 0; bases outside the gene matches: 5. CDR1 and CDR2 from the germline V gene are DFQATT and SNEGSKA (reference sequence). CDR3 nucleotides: TGCAGTGCTCCCGGGACTAGCGGGGGGATCTCCTACAATGAGCAGTTCTTC. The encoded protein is CSAPGTSGGISYNEQFF.

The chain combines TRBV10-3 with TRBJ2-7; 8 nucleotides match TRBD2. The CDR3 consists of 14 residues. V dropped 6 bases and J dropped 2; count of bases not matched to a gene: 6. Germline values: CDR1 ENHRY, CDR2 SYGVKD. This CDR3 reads CAIRASGSTYEQYF. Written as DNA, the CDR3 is TGTGCCATCAGGGCTAGCGGGTCCACCTACGAGCAGTACTTC.

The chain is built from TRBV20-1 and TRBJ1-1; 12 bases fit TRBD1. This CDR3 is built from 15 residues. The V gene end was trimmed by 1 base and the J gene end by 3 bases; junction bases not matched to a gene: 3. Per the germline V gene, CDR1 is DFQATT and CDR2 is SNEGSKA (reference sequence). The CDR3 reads CSARGGQGAYTEAFF. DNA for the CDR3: TGCAGTGCTAGAGGGGGACAGGGGGCTTACACTGAAGCTTTCTTT.

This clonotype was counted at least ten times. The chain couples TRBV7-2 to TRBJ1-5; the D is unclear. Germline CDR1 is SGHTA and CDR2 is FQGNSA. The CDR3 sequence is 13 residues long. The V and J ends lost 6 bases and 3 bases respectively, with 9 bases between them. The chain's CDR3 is CASRSGLNQPQHF. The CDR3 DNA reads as TGTGCCAGCAGATCCGGTCTCAATCAGCCCCAGCATTTT.

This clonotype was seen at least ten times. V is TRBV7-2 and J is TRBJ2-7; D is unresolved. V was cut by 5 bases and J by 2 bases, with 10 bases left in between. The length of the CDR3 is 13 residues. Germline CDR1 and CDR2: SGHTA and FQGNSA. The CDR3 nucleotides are TGTGCCAGCAGCCGGAGTGGGACCTACGAGCAGTACTTC. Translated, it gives CASSRSGTYEQYF.

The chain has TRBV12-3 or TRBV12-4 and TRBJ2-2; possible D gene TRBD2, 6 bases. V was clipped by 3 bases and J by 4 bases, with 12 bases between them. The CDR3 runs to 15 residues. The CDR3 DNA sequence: TGTGCCAGCAGTTTTGCGGGGTCATCCACCGGGGAGCTGTTTTTT. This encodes CASSFAGSSTGELFF.

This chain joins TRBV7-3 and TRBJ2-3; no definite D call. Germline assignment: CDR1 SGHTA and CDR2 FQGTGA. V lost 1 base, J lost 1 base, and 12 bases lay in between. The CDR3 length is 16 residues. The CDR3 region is CASSLNEGPGTDTQYF. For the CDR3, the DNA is TGTGCCAGCAGCTTAAATGAAGGTCCGGGCACAGATACGCAGTATTTT.

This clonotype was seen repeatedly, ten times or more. The CDR3 DNA sequence: TGTGCCAGCAGCCTCTGGCGGGGGACCACAGATACGCAGTATTTT. Its protein is CASSLWRGTTDTQYF. V gene TRBV27 combines with J gene TRBJ2-3; TRBD2 agrees at 7 bases. This CDR3 has 15 residues. Germline lookup yields CDR1 MNHEY and CDR2 SMNVEV (reference sequence). Trimming took 6 bases from V and 2 from J; bases not matched to a gene: 8.

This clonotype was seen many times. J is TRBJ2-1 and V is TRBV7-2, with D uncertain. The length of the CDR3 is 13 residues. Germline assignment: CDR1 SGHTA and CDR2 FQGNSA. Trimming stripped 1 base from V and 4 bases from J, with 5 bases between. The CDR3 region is CASSLERYNEQFF. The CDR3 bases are TGTGCCAGCAGCTTAGAAAGGTACAATGAGCAGTTCTTC.

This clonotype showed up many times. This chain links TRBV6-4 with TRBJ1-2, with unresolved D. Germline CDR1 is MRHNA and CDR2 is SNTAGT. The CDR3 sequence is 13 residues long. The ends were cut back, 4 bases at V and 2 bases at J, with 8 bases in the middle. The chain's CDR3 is CASSAEANYGYTF. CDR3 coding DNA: TGTGCCAGCAGTGCCGAGGCAAACTATGGCTACACCTTC.

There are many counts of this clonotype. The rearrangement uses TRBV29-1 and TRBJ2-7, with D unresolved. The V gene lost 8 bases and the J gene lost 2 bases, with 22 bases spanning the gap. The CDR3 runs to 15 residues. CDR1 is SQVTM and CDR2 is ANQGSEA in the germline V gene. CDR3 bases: TGCAGCCCAAAGTATGGGCCAACCCGGACCTACGAGCAGTACTTC. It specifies CSPKYGPTRTYEQYF.

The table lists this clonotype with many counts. CDR3 bases: TGTGCCATCGGAGGGACAGGGGCTAATGAAAAACTGTTTTTT. This encodes CAIGGTGANEKLFF. The chain combines TRBV10-3 with TRBJ1-4, with 10 bases matching TRBD1. CDR1 ENHRY and CDR2 SYGVKD come from the germline V gene. V was clipped by 8 bases and J by 3 bases; unmatched bases: 3. The length of the CDR3 is 14 residues.

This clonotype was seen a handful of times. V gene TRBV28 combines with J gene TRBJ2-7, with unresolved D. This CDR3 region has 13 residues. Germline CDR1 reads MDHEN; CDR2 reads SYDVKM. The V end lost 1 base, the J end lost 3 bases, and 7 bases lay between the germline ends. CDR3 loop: CASSLSPFYEQYF. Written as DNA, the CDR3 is TGTGCCAGCAGTTTATCACCGTTCTACGAGCAGTACTTC.

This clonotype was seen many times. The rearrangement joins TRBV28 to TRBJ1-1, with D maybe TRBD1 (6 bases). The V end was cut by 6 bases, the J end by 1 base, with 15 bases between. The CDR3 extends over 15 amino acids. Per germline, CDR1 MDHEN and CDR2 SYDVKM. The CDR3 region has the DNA TGTGCCAGCAGGCTCCGGGGGGCCACGAACACTGAAGCTTTCTTT. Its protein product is CASRLRGATNTEAFF.

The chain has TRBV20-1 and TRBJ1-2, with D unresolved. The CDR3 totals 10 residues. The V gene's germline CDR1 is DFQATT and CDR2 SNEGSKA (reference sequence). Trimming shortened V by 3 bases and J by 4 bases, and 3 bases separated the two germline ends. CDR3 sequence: CSARGYGYTF. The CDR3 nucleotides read TGCAGTGCTAGGGGCTATGGCTACACCTTC.

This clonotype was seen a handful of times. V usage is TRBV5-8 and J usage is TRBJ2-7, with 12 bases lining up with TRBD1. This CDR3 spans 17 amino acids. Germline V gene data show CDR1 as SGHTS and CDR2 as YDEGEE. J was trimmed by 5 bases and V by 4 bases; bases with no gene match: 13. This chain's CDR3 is CASSRTGTGGEWDEQYF. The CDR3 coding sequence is TGTGCCAGCAGCCGAACCGGGACAGGGGGCGAATGGGACGAGCAGTACTTC.

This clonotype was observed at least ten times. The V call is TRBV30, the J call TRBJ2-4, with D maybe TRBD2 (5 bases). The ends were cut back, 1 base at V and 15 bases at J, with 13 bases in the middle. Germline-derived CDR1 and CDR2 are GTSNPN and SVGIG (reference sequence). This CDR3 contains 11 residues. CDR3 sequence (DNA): TGTGCCTGGAGTGGAGGGCTCTACAGGTACTTC. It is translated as CAWSGGLYRYF.

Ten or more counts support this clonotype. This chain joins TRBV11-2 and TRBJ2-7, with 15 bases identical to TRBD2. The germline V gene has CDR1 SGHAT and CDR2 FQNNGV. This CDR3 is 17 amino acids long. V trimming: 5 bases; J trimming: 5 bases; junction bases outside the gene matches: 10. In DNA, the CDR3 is TGTGCCAGCAGCCAACGGACTAGCGGGGGGGCCGTCGACGAGCAGTACTTC. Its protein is CASSQRTSGGAVDEQYF. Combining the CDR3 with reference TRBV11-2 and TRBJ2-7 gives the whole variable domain EAGVAQSPRYKIIEKRQSVAFWCNPISGHATLYWYQQILGQGPKLLIQFQNNGVVDDSQLPKDRFSAERLKGVDSTLKIQPAKLEDSAVYLCASSQRTSGGAVDEQYFGPGTRLTVT.

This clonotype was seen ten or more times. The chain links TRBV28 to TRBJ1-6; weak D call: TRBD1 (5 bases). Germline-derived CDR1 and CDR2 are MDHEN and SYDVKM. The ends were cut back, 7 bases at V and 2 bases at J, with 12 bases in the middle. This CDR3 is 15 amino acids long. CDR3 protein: CASTLGGTYNSPLHF. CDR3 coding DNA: TGTGCCAGCACCCTCGGGGGGACCTATAATTCACCCCTCCACTTT.

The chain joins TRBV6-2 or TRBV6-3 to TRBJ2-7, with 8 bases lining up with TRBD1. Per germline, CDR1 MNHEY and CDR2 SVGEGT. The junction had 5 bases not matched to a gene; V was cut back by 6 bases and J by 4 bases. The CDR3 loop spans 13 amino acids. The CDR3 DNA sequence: TGTGCCAGCAGGTGGACAGGGACTTACGAGCAGTACTTC. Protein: CASRWTGTYEQYF.

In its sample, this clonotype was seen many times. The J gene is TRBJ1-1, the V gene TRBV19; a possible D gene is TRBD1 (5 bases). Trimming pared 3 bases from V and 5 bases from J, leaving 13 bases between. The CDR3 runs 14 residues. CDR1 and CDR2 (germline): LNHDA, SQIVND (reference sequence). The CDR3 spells CASSIAGEGTEAFF. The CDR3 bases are TGTGCCAGTAGTATCGCGGGGGAGGGGACTGAAGCTTTCTTT.

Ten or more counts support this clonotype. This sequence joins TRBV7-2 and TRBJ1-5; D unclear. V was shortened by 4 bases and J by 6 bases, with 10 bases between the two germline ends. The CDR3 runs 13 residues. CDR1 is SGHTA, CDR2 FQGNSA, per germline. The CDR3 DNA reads TGTGCCAGCAGCTCAGAACCAGGTCAGCCCCAGCATTTT. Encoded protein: CASSSEPGQPQHF.

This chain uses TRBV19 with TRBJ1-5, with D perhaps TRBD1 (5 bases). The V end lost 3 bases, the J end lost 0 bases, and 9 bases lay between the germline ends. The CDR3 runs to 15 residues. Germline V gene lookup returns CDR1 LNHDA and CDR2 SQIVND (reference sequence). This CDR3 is CASSIGGYSNQPQHF. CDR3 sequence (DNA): TGTGCCAGTAGTATCGGGGGTTATAGCAATCAGCCCCAGCATTTT. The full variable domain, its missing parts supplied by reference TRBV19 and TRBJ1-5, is DGGITQSPKYLFRKEGQNVTLSCEQNLNHDAMYWYRQDPGQGLRLIYYSQIVNDFQKGDIAEGYSVSREKKESFPLTVTSAQKNPTAFYLCASSIGGYSNQPQHFGDGTRLSIL.

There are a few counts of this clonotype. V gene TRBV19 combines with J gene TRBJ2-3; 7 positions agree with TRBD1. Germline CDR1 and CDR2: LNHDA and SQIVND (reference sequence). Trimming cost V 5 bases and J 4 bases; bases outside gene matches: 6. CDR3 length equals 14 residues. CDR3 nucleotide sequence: TGTGCCAGTAGTTACAGGGGAAACGCAGATACGCAGTATTTT. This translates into CASSYRGNADTQYF.

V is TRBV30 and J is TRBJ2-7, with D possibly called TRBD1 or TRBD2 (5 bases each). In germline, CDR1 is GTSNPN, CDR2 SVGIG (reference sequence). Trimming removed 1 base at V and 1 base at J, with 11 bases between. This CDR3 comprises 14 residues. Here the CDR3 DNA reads TGTGCCTGGAGTGCCGGGGACGGATCCTACGAGCAGTACTTC. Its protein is CAWSAGDGSYEQYF.